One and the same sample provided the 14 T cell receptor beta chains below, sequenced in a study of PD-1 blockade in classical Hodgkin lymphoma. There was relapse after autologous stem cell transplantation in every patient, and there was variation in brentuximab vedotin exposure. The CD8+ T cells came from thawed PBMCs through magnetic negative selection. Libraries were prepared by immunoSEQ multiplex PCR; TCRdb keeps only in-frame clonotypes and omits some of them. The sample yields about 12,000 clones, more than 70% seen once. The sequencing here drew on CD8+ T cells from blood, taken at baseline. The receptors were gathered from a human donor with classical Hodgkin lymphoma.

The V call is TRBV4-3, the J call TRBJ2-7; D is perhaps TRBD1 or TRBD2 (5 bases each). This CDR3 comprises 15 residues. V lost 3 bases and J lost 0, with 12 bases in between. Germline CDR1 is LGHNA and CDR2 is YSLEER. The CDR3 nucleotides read TGCGCCAGCAGCCATACATCAGGGAGCTCCTACGAGCAGTACTTC. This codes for CASSHTSGSSYEQYF.

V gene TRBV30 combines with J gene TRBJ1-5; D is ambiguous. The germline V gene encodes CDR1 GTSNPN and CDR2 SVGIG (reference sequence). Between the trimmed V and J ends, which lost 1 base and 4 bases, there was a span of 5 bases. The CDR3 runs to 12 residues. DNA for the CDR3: TGTGCCTGGAGTGACGGGAATCAGCCCCAGCATTTT. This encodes CAWSDGNQPQHF.

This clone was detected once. The CDR3 region has the DNA TGTGCCAGCAGGTTACGCGAGCAGTACTTC. It encodes CASRLREQYF. The rearrangement uses TRBV6-1 and TRBJ2-7, with D uncertain. Looked up from germline, CDR1 is MNHNS and CDR2 is SASEGT. This CDR3 has 10 amino acids. Trimming stripped 6 bases from V and 6 bases from J, with 6 bases between.

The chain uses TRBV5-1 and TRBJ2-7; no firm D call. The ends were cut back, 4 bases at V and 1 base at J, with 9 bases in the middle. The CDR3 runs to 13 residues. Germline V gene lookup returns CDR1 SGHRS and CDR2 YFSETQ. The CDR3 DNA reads TGCGCCAGCAGCGACGGGCCTTCCTACGAGCAGTACTTC. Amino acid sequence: CASSDGPSYEQYF.

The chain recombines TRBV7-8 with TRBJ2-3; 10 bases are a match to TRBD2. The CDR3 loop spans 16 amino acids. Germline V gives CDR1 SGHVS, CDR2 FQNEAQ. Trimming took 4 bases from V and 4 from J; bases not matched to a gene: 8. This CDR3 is CASSSPLAGTPDTQYF. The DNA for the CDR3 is TGTGCCAGCAGCTCCCCACTAGCGGGAACCCCAGATACGCAGTATTTT.

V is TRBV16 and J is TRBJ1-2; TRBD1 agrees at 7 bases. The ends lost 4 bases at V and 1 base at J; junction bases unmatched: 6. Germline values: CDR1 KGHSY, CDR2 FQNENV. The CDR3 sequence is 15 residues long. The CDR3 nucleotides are TGTGCCAGCAGCCCCAGAGGGACAGATAACTATGGCTACACCTTC. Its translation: CASSPRGTDNYGYTF.

DNA of the CDR3: TGTGCCTGGAGTGGCTACGAGCAGTACTTC. Translating gives CAWSGYEQYF. V and J are TRBV30 and TRBJ2-7; no clear D. Germline CDR1 is GTSNPN and CDR2 is SVGIG (reference sequence). This CDR3 is 10 amino acids long. Trimming removed 1 base at V and 3 bases at J, with 1 base between.

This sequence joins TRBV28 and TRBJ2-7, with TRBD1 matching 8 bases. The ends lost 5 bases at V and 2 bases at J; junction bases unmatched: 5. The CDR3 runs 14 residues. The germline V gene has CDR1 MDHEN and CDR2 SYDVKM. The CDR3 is CASSRRDRPYEQYF. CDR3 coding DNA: TGTGCCAGCAGTCGAAGGGACAGGCCCTACGAGCAGTACTTC.

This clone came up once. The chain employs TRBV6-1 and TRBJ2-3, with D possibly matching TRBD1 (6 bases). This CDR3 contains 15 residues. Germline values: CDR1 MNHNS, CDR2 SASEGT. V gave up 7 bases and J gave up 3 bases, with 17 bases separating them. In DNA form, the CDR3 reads TGTGCCAGCAACATGGAACAGGGCTGGACAGATACGCAGTATTTT. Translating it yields CASNMEQGWTDTQYF.

CDR3 in amino acids: CASSSLTGGTENEQFF. DNA for the CDR3: TGTGCCAGCAGCTCCCTTACGGGGGGGACTGAGAATGAGCAGTTCTTC. V usage is TRBV7-2 and J usage is TRBJ2-1, with 8 bases matching TRBD2. This CDR3 has 16 residues. Per germline, CDR1 SGHTA and CDR2 FQGNSA. V shed 4 bases and J 7 bases; nucleotides not matched to a gene: 12.

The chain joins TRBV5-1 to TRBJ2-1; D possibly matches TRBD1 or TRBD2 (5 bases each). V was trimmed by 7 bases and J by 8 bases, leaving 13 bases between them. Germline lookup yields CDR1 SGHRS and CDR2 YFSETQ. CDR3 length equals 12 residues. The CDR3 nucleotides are TGCGCCAGCCGGGACGGCGCACATGAGCAGTTCTTC. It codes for CASRDGAHEQFF.

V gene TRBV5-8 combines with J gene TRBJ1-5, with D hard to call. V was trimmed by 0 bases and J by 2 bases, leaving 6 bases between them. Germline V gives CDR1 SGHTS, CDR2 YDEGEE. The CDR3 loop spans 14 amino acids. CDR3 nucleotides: TGTGCCAGCAGCTTGGATCGGGGCAATCAGCCCCAGCATTTT. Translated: CASSLDRGNQPQHF.

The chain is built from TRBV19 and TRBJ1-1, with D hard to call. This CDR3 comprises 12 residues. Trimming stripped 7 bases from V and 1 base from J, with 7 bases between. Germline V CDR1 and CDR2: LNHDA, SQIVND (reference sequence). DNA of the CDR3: TGTGCCAGTAACAGACCGAACACTGAAGCTTTCTTT. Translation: CASNRPNTEAFF.

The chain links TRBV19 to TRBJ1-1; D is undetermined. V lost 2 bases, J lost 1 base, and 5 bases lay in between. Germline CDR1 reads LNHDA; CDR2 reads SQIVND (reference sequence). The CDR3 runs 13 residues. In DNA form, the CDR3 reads TGTGCCAGTAGTATATCTGAGAACACTGAAGCTTTCTTT. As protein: CASSISENTEAFF.